This is a list of T cell receptor beta chains from one sample in a study of radiotherapy plus CTLA-4 blockade in lung cancer. Assay: immunoSEQ multiplex PCR; the TCRdb copy retains only in-frame clones and omits some. The profile shows 90,000 or so clones, approximately 86% of them singletons. Sequences were derived from peripheral blood, sampled from a patient treated with radiotherapy plus ipilimumab. The source is a human donor with non-small cell lung cancer who had a partial response to radiotherapy plus ipilimumab. CDR3s include the opening cysteine and the closing phenylalanine or tryptophan. Fields, in order: clone size, V gene, D gene, J gene, CDR3 DNA, CDR3 protein. The D gene is left open where the match is weak. Size is omitted from some rows. Given values are once, few, many or a class for expanded clones.

clone_size: NA
v_call: TRBV5-1
d_call: NA
j_call: TRBJ1-2
cdr3_nt: TGCGCCAGCAGCTTGGAAGCAGTATCAAGGGGTGGCTACACCTTC
cdr3_aa: CASSLEAVSRGGYTF

clone_size: NA
v_call: TRBV28
d_call: TRBD2
j_call: TRBJ2-3
cdr3_nt: TGTGCCAGCAGTTTACTAGCGGGGTACACAGATACGCAGTATTTT
cdr3_aa: CASSLLAGYTDTQYF

clone_size: NA
v_call: TRBV6-6
d_call: NA
j_call: TRBJ2-7
cdr3_nt: TGTGCCAGCAAGAACCTGGACAGCTACGAGCAGTACTTC
cdr3_aa: CASKNLDSYEQYF

clone_size: NA
v_call: TRBV28
d_call: TRBD1
j_call: TRBJ2-1
cdr3_nt: TGTGCCAGCAGTCGATTTGACAGGGGGCCGAATGAGCAGTTCTTC
cdr3_aa: CASSRFDRGPNEQFF

clone_size: NA
v_call: TRBV6-5
d_call: TRBD2
j_call: TRBJ2-3
cdr3_nt: TGTGCCAGCAGTAATAGCGGGACCGGCACAGATACGCAGTATTTT
cdr3_aa: CASSNSGTGTDTQYF

clone_size: NA
v_call: TRBV5-1
d_call: TRBD2
j_call: TRBJ2-1
cdr3_nt: TGCGCCAGCAGCTTGGAAGGGACTACGAATGAGCAGTTCTTC
cdr3_aa: CASSLEGTTNEQFF

clone_size: once
v_call: TRBV9
d_call: NA
j_call: TRBJ1-6
cdr3_nt: TGTGCCAGCAGCCCCCAAACGGGTAATTCACCCCTCCACTTT
cdr3_aa: CASSPQTGNSPLHF

clone_size: NA
v_call: TRBV18
d_call: NA
j_call: TRBJ2-6
cdr3_nt: TGTGCCAGCTCACTTCAGGGGTTTGGGGCCAACGTCCTGACTTTC
cdr3_aa: CASSLQGFGANVLTF

clone_size: NA
v_call: TRBV9
d_call: TRBD2
j_call: TRBJ2-7
cdr3_nt: TGTGCCAGCAGCTTGGGAGGGGTCCAATACGAGCAGTACTTC
cdr3_aa: CASSLGGVQYEQYF

clone_size: NA
v_call: TRBV30
d_call: TRBD2
j_call: TRBJ2-5
cdr3_nt: TGTGCCTGGTCCCCGGGACTAGCGGGAGAAGAGACCCAGTACTTC
cdr3_aa: CAWSPGLAGEETQYF

clone_size: NA
v_call: TRBV19
d_call: NA
j_call: TRBJ2-2
cdr3_nt: TGTGCCAGTAGTCCAGAGGGACTGCCGAACACCGGGGAGCTGTTTTTT
cdr3_aa: CASSPEGLPNTGELFF

clone_size: NA
v_call: TRBV9
d_call: TRBD2
j_call: TRBJ2-3
cdr3_nt: TGTGCCAGCAGCGTAGATCGGGGGGGAGATACGCAGTATTTT
cdr3_aa: CASSVDRGGDTQYF

clone_size: NA
v_call: TRBV5-6
d_call: NA
j_call: TRBJ2-5
cdr3_nt: TGTGCCAGCAGCCGGACAGACCAAGAGACCCAGTACTTC
cdr3_aa: CASSRTDQETQYF

clone_size: NA
v_call: TRBV19
d_call: TRBD1
j_call: TRBJ2-6
cdr3_nt: TGTGCCAGTAGTGACAGGGGAAGGGCCAACGTCCTGACTTTC
cdr3_aa: CASSDRGRANVLTF

clone_size: NA
v_call: TRBV2
d_call: NA
j_call: TRBJ1-5
cdr3_nt: TGTGCCAGCAGTGAATCCGGGACAATGACTCAGCCCCAGCATTTT
cdr3_aa: CASSESGTMTQPQHF

clone_size: NA
v_call: TRBV4-2
d_call: NA
j_call: TRBJ1-6
cdr3_nt: TGTGCCAGCAGCCAAGAGGCTCCTAGCTCCTATAATTCACCCCTCCACTTT
cdr3_aa: CASSQEAPSSYNSPLHF

clone_size: NA
v_call: TRBV6-1
d_call: NA
j_call: TRBJ1-1
cdr3_nt: TGTGCCAGCACCATAAAACCCGGAGTGAACACTGAAGCTTTCTTT
cdr3_aa: CASTIKPGVNTEAFF

clone_size: NA
v_call: TRBV11-3
d_call: TRBD2
j_call: TRBJ2-5
cdr3_nt: TGTGCCAGCAGCCCTAGCGGGAAGTACCAAGAGACCCAGTACTTC
cdr3_aa: CASSPSGKYQETQYF